This T cell receptor (beta chain) derives from a study of blood T cell repertoires in COVID-19 (dated by TCRdb to 2020 to 2021). Regarding the complete study: Collaborator samples came from the United States, Italy and Spain and covered acute and convalescent phases of COVID-19. The material from the prospective study consisted of cDNA or gDNA derived from T cells, B-cell-depleted T cells, or PBMCs. Subjects who had been exposed to COVID-19, were actively infected with it, or had recovered from it provided the deeply sampled blood TCRbeta repertoires that made up the dataset. A freely available public database, intended as a resource for researchers studying the immune response to SARS-CoV-2, is where the repertoires were released. Samples came from the ongoing ImmuneRACE study (first 160 participants) plus 1,254 subjects from 6 global collaborators. Nearly every sample came with metadata listing a de-identified subject ID, COVID-19 status, age in years and sex. Where HLA class I and class II types were available, the types were taken from metadata supplied by the sample provider, not from assay-based typing.

TCRbeta CDR3 regions were amplified from genomic DNA by means of the immunoSEQ Assay, a bias-controlled multiplex PCR. The paper's processing steps were these. Within the assay, amplification of reference gene primers was used to estimate how many nucleated cells each sample contained. Sequence reads were collapsed and filtered to measure the absolute abundance of every unique TCRbeta CDR3 rearrangement. For each sample, productive Simpson clonality was calculated as the square root of Simpson's diversity index across productive rearrangements. TCRdb limited this immuneACCESS table to in-frame rearrangements with V and J called. A share of clones is missing; checked studies link under half to unresolved V genes, and the rest is unexplained. V, J and clone size derive from that table, while D and trimming were established from the DNA sequence. The sample table contains 140,000 to 150,000 clones; only one count was recorded for approximately 86% of them. Around 1.9% of the sample goes to the ten largest clones.

Broad study findings and their caveats: How much clinical and demographic metadata was included differed by source and by participant, and the metadata was provided uncurated.

The collaborating institutions used their own protocols to collect whole blood in K2EDTA tubes. For TCRbeta analysis, collaborators shipped samples as frozen whole blood, isolated PBMCs, or DNA extracted from either of those sample types. CDR1 and CDR2, per the germline V gene, are SGHTA and FQGTGA. From V the trimming removes 5 bases and from J it removes 1 base, while the gene matches leave 11 bases of the junction unaccounted for. The CDR3 measures 17 amino acids from cysteine to phenylalanine. Of all the DNA, just the CDR3 is kept, 51 bases in frame from base 1. Details on this clone: What this receptor recognizes is not known. Per-nucleotide qualities are absent, and no much larger clonotype sits a single base away.

The receptor was isolated from a man in his 70s with acute or convalescent COVID-19. This sequence uses TRBV7-3 and TRBJ2-3, with 8 central nucleotides matching TRBD2. The source material was peripheral blood. The CDR3 is CASSPQGGSGGTDTQYF. The nucleotide sequence reads as follows: TGTGCCAGCAGCCCCCAGGGTGGTAGCGGGGGCACAGATACGCAGTATTTT.